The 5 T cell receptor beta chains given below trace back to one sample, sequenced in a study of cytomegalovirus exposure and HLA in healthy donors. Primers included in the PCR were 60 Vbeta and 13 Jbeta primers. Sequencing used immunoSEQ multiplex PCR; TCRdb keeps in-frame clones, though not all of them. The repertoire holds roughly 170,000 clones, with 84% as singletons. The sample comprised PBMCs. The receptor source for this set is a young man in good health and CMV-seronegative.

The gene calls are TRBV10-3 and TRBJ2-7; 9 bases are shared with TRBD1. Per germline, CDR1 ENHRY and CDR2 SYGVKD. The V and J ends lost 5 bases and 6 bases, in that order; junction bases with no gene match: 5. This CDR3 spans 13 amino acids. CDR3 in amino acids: CAISRDRASEQYF. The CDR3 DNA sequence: TGTGCCATCAGTCGGGACAGGGCATCCGAGCAGTACTTC.

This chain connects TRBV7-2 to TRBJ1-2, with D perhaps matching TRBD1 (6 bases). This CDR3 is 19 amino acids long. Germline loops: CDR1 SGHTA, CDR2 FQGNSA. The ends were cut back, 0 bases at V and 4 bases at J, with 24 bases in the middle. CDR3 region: CASSLADSVGRDKGYGYTF. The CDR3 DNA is TGTGCCAGCAGCTTAGCTGATTCAGTTGGCAGGGACAAAGGCTATGGCTACACCTTC.

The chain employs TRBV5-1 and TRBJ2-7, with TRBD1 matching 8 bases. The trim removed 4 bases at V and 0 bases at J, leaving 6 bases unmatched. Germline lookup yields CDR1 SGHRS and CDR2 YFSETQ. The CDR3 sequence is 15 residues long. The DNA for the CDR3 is TGCGCCAGCAGCCCAAGGACAGGGAGCTCCTACGAGCAGTACTTC. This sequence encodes CASSPRTGSSYEQYF.

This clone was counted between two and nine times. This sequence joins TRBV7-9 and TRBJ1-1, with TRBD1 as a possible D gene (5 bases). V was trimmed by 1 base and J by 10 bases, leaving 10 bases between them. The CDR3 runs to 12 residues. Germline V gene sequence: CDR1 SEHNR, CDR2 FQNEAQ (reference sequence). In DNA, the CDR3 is TGTGCCAGCAGCTTAGTTGTTACAGGAGCTTTCTTT. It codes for CASSLVVTGAFF.

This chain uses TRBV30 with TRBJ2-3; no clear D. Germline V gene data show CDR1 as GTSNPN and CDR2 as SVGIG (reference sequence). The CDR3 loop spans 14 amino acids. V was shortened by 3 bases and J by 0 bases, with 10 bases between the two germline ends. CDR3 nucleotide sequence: TGTGCCTGGAGGCTAGACCATAGCACAGATACGCAGTATTTT. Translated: CAWRLDHSTDTQYF.